These T cell receptor beta chains were read from a single sample in a study of blood T cell repertoires in COVID-19. TCRdb's copy holds only in-frame clones and misses some; the assay was immunoSEQ multiplex PCR. The repertoire has fewer than 110,000 clones, roughly 89% of them found once; the top ten carry 17%. Input material: peripheral blood. The receptors derive from a woman aged 80 or older in a cohort sampled during active COVID-19. The CDR3 runs from the conserved cysteine through the conserved F or W. A D gene is named only where the DNA matches it firmly. The size field is filled for only some rows; it gives once, few, many or a size class.

D gene | J gene | V gene | clone size | CDR3 protein | CDR3 DNA
- | TRBJ2-3 | TRBV7-9 | - | CASSSPGRDTQYF | TGTGCCAGCAGCTCTCCAGGTCGGGATACGCAGTATTTT
- | TRBJ1-1 | TRBV11-3 | - | CASSLGSGMNTEAFF | TGTGCCAGCAGCTTAGGATCAGGGATGAACACTGAAGCTTTCTTT
TRBD2 | TRBJ2-5 | TRBV3-1/TRBV3-2 | - | CASRPGGSQETQYF | TGTGCCAGCAGGCCCGGCGGGAGCCAAGAGACCCAGTACTTC
- | TRBJ1-1 | TRBV6-6 | - | CASSYSGTLNTEAFF | TGTGCCAGCAGTTACTCCGGGACATTGAACACTGAAGCTTTCTTT
TRBD1 | TRBJ1-1 | TRBV19 | - | CASSLPRQGATEAFF | TGTGCCAGTAGTCTCCCCCGACAGGGGGCTACTGAAGCTTTCTTT
- | TRBJ2-7 | TRBV4-1 | - | CASSPGRGSLYEQYF | TGCGCCAGCAGCCCCGGGCGGGGCAGTTTATACGAGCAGTACTTC
- | TRBJ1-6 | TRBV24-1 | - | CATSLSSYNSPLHF | TGTGCCACCAGTCTGAGCTCCTATAATTCACCCCTCCACTTT
TRBD1 | TRBJ1-5 | TRBV3-1/TRBV3-2 | - | CASSPGTGGSGPQHF | TGTGCCAGCAGCCCCGGGACAGGTGGGAGTGGGCCCCAGCATTTT
TRBD2 | TRBJ2-1 | TRBV15 | - | CATRGAGGPANEQFF | TGTGCCACCAGAGGGGCGGGAGGGCCAGCCAATGAGCAGTTCTTC
- | TRBJ1-3 | TRBV13 | - | CASSYLTAGNTIYF | TGTGCCAGCAGCTACTTGACAGCGGGAAACACCATATATTTT
TRBD2 | TRBJ2-3 | TRBV19 | - | CASSMGGLRATDTQYF | TGTGCCAGTAGTATGGGAGGGCTACGGGCCACAGATACGCAGTATTTT
TRBD1 | TRBJ1-1 | TRBV6-1 | once | CASSDRDRGSEAFF | TGTGCCAGCAGTGACCGGGACAGGGGATCTGAAGCTTTCTTT
- | TRBJ2-7 | TRBV28 | - | CASGAGFTYEQYF | TGTGCCAGCGGCGCGGGGTTTACCTACGAGCAGTACTTC
- | TRBJ1-2 | TRBV28 | - | CASNSAGRKNYGYTF | TGTGCCAGCAATTCGGCGGGACGGAAGAACTATGGCTACACCTTC
- | TRBJ2-1 | TRBV4-1 | once | CASSQDRRPYNEQFF | TGCGCCAGCAGCCAAGACAGGCGCCCCTACAATGAGCAGTTCTTC
TRBD1 | TRBJ2-7 | TRBV7-9 | once | CASSLGTGTAQYF | TGTGCCAGCAGTCTCGGGACAGGGACCGCGCAGTACTTC
- | TRBJ1-4 | TRBV24-1 | - | CATSDGSGEKLFF | TGTGCCACCAGTGACGGGTCGGGTGAAAAACTGTTTTTT
- | TRBJ1-5 | TRBV7-9 | few | CASSLDTNNQPQHF | TGTGCCAGCAGCCTAGACACCAACAATCAGCCCCAGCATTTT
- | TRBJ2-7 | TRBV6-1 | - | CASSDRTDSYEQYF | TGTGCCAGCAGTGACAGGACAGACTCCTACGAGCAGTACTTC
- | TRBJ1-6 | TRBV6-1 | once | CASSEVSLGYREISSPLHF | TGTGCCAGCAGTGAAGTTAGTCTTGGGTACAGGGAGATAAGCTCACCCCTCCACTTT